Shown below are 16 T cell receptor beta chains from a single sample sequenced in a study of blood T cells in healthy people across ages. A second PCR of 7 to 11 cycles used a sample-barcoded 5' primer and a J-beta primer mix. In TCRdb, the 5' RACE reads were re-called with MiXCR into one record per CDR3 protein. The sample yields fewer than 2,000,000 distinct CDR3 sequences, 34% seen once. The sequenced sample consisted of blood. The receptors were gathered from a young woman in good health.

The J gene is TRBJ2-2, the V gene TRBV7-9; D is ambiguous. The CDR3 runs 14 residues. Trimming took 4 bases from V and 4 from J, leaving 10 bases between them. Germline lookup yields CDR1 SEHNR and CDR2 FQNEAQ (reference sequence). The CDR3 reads CASSSVYRTGELFF. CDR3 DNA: TGTGCCAGCAGCTCAGTTTACCGCACCGGGGAGCTGTTTTTT.

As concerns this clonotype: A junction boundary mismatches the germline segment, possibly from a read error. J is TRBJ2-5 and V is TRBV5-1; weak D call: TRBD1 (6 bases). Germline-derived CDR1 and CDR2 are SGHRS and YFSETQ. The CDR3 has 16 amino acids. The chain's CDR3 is CAGSLALLGAQETQYF. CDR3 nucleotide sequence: TGCGCCGGCAGCTTGGCCTTATTGGGGGCTCAAGAGACCCAGTACTTC.

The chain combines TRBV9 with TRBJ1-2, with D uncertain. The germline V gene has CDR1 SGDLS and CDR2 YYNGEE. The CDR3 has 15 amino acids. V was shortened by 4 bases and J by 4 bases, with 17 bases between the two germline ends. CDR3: CASSKTGPSGYGYTF. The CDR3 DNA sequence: TGTGCCAGCAGCAAAACGGGCCCCTCGGGCTATGGCTACACCTTC.

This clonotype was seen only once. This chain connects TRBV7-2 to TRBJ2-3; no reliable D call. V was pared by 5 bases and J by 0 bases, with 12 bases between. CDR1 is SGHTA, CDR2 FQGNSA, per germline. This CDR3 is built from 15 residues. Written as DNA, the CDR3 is TGTGCCAGCAGCCCCCTACCAAAGAGCACAGATACGCAGTATTTT. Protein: CASSPLPKSTDTQYF. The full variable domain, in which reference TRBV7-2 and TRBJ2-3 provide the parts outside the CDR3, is GAGVSQSPSNKVTEKGKDVELRCDPISGHTALYWYRQSLGQGLEFLIYFQGNSAPDKSGLPSDRFSAERTGGSVSTLTIQRTQQEDSAVYLCASSPLPKSTDTQYFGPGTRLTVL.

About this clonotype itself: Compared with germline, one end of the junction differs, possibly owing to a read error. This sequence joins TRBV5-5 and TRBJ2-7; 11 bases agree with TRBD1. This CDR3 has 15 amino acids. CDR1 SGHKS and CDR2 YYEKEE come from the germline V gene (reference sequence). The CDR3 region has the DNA TGTGCCAGCAGCTGGGGACAGGGGGTTTCGTACGAACAGTACTTC. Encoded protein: CASSWGQGVSYEQYF.

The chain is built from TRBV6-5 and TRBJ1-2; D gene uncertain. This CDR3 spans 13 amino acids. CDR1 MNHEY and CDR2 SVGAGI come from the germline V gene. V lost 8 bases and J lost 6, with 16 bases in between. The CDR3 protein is CASCSVPVNGYTF. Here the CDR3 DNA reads TGTGCCAGCTGTTCAGTGCCTGTGAATGGCTACACCTTC.

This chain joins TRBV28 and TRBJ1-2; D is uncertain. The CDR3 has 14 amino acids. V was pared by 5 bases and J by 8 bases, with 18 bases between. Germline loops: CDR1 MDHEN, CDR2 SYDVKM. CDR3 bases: TGTGCCAGCAGTCCCCCCCTGGCAGGCGCAGGCTACACCTTC. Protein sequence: CASSPPLAGAGYTF.

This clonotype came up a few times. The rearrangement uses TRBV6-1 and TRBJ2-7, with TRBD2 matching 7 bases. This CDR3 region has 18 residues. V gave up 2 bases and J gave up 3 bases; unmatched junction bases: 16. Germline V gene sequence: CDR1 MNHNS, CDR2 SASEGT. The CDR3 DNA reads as TGTGCCAGCAGTGAACCCCCTCTGTTCCAGCGGGACCGCTACGAGCAGTACTTC. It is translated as CASSEPPLFQRDRYEQYF.

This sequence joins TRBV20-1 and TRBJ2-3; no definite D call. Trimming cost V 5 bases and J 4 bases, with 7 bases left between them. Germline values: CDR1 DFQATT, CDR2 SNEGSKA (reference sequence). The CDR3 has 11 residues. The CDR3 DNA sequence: TGCAGTGCTCAGGAAGCAGATACGCAGTATTTT. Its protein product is CSAQEADTQYF.

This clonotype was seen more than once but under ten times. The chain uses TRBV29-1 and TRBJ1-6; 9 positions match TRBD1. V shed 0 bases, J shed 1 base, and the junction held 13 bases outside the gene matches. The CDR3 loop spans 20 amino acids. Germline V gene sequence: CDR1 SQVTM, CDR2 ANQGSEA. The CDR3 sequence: CSVEDLGGQGMFSYNSPLHF. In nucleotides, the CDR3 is TGCAGCGTTGAAGATCTAGGGGGACAGGGAATGTTTTCCTATAATTCACCCCTCCACTTT.

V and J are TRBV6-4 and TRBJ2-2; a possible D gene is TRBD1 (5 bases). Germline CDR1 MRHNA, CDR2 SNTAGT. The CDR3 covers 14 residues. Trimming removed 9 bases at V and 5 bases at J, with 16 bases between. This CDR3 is CASSRVHRTGELFF. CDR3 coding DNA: TGTGCCAGTTCCAGGGTTCATAGGACCGGGGAGCTGTTTTTT.

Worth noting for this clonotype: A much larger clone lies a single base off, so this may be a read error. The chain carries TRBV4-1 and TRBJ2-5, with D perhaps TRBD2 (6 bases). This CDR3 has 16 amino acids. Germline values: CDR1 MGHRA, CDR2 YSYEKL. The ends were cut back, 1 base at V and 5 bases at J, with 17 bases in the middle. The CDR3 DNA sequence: TGCGCCAGCAGCCAAGGGGGACGGGGGACCTACGAGACCCAGTACTTC. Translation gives CASSQGGRGTYETQYF.

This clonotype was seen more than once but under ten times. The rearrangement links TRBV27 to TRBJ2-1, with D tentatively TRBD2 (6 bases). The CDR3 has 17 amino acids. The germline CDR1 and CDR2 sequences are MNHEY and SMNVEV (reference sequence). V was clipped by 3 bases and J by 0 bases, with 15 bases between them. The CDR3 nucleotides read TGTGCCAGCAGTTTTGGCGGGGTTGTTGGCTCCTACAATGAGCAGTTCTTC. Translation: CASSFGGVVGSYNEQFF.

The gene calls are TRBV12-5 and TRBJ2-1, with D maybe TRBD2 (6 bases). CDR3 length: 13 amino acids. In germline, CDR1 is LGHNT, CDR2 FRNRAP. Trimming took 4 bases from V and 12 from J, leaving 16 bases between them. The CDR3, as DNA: TGTGCTAGTGGTTCAGGACTATCAATGGTGCAGTTCTTC. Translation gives CASGSGLSMVQFF.

As DNA, the CDR3 is TGTGCCAGCAGCCAAGGGGGTAGACTCACAGATACGCAGTATTTT. Amino acid sequence: CASSQGGRLTDTQYF. The chain employs TRBV3-1 and TRBJ2-3; D not resolved. V shed 1 base and J shed 2 bases, with 10 bases lying between them. The CDR3 sequence is 15 residues long. Germline V gives CDR1 LGHDT, CDR2 YNNKEL (reference sequence).

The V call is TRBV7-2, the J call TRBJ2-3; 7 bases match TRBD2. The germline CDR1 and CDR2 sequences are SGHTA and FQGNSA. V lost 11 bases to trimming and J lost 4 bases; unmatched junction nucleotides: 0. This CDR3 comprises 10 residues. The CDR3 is CAAGADTQYF. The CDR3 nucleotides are TGTGCCGCGGGAGCAGATACGCAGTATTTT.